Each of the 3 T cell receptor beta chains below was sequenced from the same sample in a study of CD8 T cells in Susac syndrome. An amount of RNA that ranged from 0.5 to 1 ug was reverse transcribed with random hexamers. A single record per CDR3 protein comes from TCRdb applying MiXCR to the immunoSEQ multiplex PCR reads. The profile shows some 130,000 distinct CDR3 sequences, 85% to 95% of them singletons. What was sequenced was CD8+ T cells from PBMCs. These receptors originate from a human donor with Susac syndrome.

The rearrangement uses TRBV11-3 and TRBJ2-7, with a possible D match to TRBD1 (6 bases). Germline V gene lookup returns CDR1 SGHNT and CDR2 YENEEA. CDR3 size: 13 residues. Trimming removed 5 bases at V and 1 base at J, with 9 bases between. The CDR3 DNA reads TGTGCCAGCAGCAACAGGGCGTCCTACGAGCAGTACTTC. Encoded protein: CASSNRASYEQYF.

The chain uses TRBV12-3 or TRBV12-4 and TRBJ2-7, with D perhaps TRBD1 (5 bases). Deletions cut 2 bases from V and 4 bases from J, with 18 bases between. This CDR3 comprises 16 residues. The CDR3, as DNA: TGTGCCAGCAGTTTAACAGCCGACCGCAGGGTTTACGAGCAGTACTTC. Encoded protein: CASSLTADRRVYEQYF.

V gene TRBV29-1 combines with J gene TRBJ2-7; the D is unclear. There are 12 residues in the CDR3. V lost 4 bases and J 3 bases, leaving 10 bases between the germline ends. Germline-derived CDR1 and CDR2 are SQVTM and ANQGSEA. The CDR3 coding sequence is TGCAGCGTTGTGGGCCAGTTCTACGAGCAGTACTTC. Its translation: CSVVGQFYEQYF.